This TCR beta chain appears in the sequencing data of a study of regulatory T cells in long-lasting Graves disease. The study, taken as a whole, reports: The work looked only at peripheral blood and did not look at thyroid tissue. Among samples with persistent disease, TRBV28, TRBJ1-2 and TRBJ2-5 were favored.

Sequencing libraries for TCR beta were prepared with iRepertoire HTBI primers and Arm-PCR of CDR3 regions. Original analysis: Identified segments across samples numbered about 64 TRBV and about 13 TRBJ. TCRdb reprocessed the multiplex PCR reads with MiXCR, giving one entry per CDR3 protein. The authors' filters were not applied to this entry. The profile shows a few hundred thousand distinct CDR3 sequences, roughly 17% of them singletons. This clonotype was seen ten or more times. What it recognizes is unknown. The time point: newly diagnosed GD, antithyroid drugs for less than 3 months. With RNA extracted from PBMCs as input, the TCR library was made. Per germline, CDR1 KGHSH and CDR2 LQKENI. V shed 3 bases and J shed 4 bases, with 12 bases lying between them. The CDR3 covers 14 residues. The sample also formed part of further work on T cells in Graves' hyperthyroidism and ophthalmopathy. This second study says: Median prediction lead before ophthalmopathy onset was roughly 6 months with the model.

The sample here was peripheral blood mononuclear cells (PBMCs), taken at new diagnosis, from a patient treated with antithyroid drugs. The chain carries TRBV18 and TRBJ2-5; weak D call: TRBD1 (5 bases). The sequence was obtained from a man aged 40-55 years with Graves disease. The CDR3 bases are TGTGCCAGCTCACCGGTAGGGGTAGGAGAGACCCAGTACTTC. This translates into CASSPVGVGETQYF.